The 9 T cell receptor beta chains below were found in one sample sequenced in a study of blood T cell repertoires in COVID-19. Profiled with immunoSEQ multiplex PCR; TCRdb holds only in-frame clones, not every one. The sample lists some 97,000 clones; roughly 87% were seen once. Sample: peripheral blood. The receptors were sampled from a man younger than 45 in a cohort sampled during active COVID-19.

This chain uses TRBV6-5 with TRBJ1-2, with TRBD1 matching 7 bases. Unmatched junction bases numbered 6, after V lost 6 bases and J lost 5 bases. The germline V gene encodes CDR1 MNHEY and CDR2 SVGAGI. The length of the CDR3 is 13 residues. CDR3 region: CASSQGQIYGYTF. The DNA for the CDR3 is TGTGCCAGCAGCCAGGGACAGATATATGGCTACACCTTC.

This clone was recorded only once. Here the CDR3 reads CASSHSRTGLNTEAFF. The CDR3 DNA sequence: TGTGCCAGCAGCCATTCGAGGACGGGATTGAACACTGAAGCTTTCTTT. This chain joins TRBV11-1 and TRBJ1-1; D is unclear. The CDR3 is 16 amino acids. The V end was cut by 5 bases, the J end by 0 bases, with 16 bases between. Per the germline V gene, CDR1 is SGHAT and CDR2 is FQDESV (reference sequence).

The chain couples TRBV4-1 to TRBJ1-5; a weak D match, TRBD1 (5 bases). This CDR3 has 16 amino acids. V dropped 4 bases and J dropped 5 bases, with 18 bases sitting between them. Germline CDR1 reads MGHRA; CDR2 reads YSYEKL. The CDR3 loop is CASSRIQVGRDQPQHF. CDR3 nucleotide sequence: TGCGCCAGCAGCCGCATACAGGTGGGCAGGGATCAGCCCCAGCATTTT.

This clone was found once. J is TRBJ2-7 and V is TRBV7-2, with 8 bases lining up with TRBD2. The CDR3 totals 16 residues. The V gene's germline CDR1 is SGHTA and CDR2 FQGNSA. V lost 3 bases to trimming and J lost 0 bases; unmatched junction nucleotides: 7. The CDR3 nucleotides are TGTGCCAGCAGCTTTTTTGGCGGGGGGACCTCCTACGAGCAGTACTTC. It is translated as CASSFFGGGTSYEQYF.

V usage is TRBV24-1 and J usage is TRBJ2-3; D is possibly TRBD1 (5 bases). The CDR3 has 16 residues. Germline lookup yields CDR1 KGHDR and CDR2 SFDVKD. With 2 bases removed from V and 4 bases from J, the gap between germline ends came to 15 bases. CDR3 DNA: TGTGCCACCAGTGATTCTCCAGGGAAGGGTTCAGATACGCAGTATTTT. This codes for CATSDSPGKGSDTQYF.

This chain uses TRBV28 with TRBJ1-5; 10 bases line up with TRBD1. CDR3 size: 15 residues. Germline trimming cut 6 bases from V and 5 bases from J; bases unmatched to any gene: 7. CDR1 MDHEN and CDR2 SYDVKM come from the germline V gene. DNA for the CDR3: TGTGCCAGCAGCTCCGGGACAGGGGACCATCAGCCCCAGCATTTT. This codes for CASSSGTGDHQPQHF. Drawing the rest from reference TRBV28 and TRBJ1-5, the complete variable domain is DVKVTQSSRYLVKRTGEKVFLECVQDMDHENMFWYRQDPGLGLRLIYFSYDVKMKEKGDIPEGYSVSREKKERFSLILESASTNQTSMYLCASSSGTGDHQPQHFGDGTRLSIL.

The genes are TRBV6-5 and TRBJ1-4; D might be TRBD1 (5 bases). V lost 2 bases to trimming and J lost 0 bases, with 10 bases between them. CDR3 length equals 16 residues. The germline CDR1 and CDR2 sequences are MNHEY and SVGAGI. CDR3 sequence (DNA): TGTGCCAGCAGTTACGGCGGCAGGGCAACTAATGAAAAACTGTTTTTT. As protein: CASSYGGRATNEKLFF.

This chain connects TRBV7-2 to TRBJ2-2, with 9 bases fitting TRBD2. CDR3 length: 17 amino acids. Germline V gene sequence: CDR1 SGHTA, CDR2 FQGNSA. Unmatched junction bases numbered 10, after V lost 6 bases and J lost 2 bases. The CDR3 region is CASRSSGALLNTGELFF. CDR3 nucleotide sequence: TGTGCCAGCAGATCTAGCGGGGCTTTGCTAAACACCGGGGAGCTGTTTTTT.

The chain is built from TRBV5-1 and TRBJ1-2; a weak D match, TRBD1 (5 bases). The CDR3 has 11 amino acids. The germline V gene has CDR1 SGHRS and CDR2 YFSETQ. Trimming pared 9 bases from V and 7 bases from J, leaving 13 bases between. CDR3 coding DNA: TGCGCCATCAATCAGGGCTCTGGCTACACCTTC. This sequence encodes CAINQGSGYTF.